This T cell receptor beta chain was found in a study of T-cell reconstitution after alpha-beta-depleted transplantation in children. V gave up 4 bases and J gave up 8 bases, with 12 bases separating them. The germline V gene encodes CDR1 MNHEY and CDR2 SMNVEV (reference sequence). The CDR3 is made up of 13 amino acids. Unique molecular identifiers were used in preparing the TCRbeta library. One entry per CDR3 protein, called by TCRdb with MiXCR from the PCR reads. The data show a few hundred thousand distinct CDR3 sequences, with 20% seen just once and over 3.5% held by the top ten. The sample in question was PBMCs from the stem cell graft donor, obtained from the stem cell graft. The clonotype comes from a human donor who donated a stem cell graft to a child with acute myeloid leukemia. This rearrangement joins TRBV27 to TRBJ2-1; the D is unclear. Here the CDR3 reads CASSSLNFDEQFF. In nucleotides, the CDR3 is TGTGCCAGCAGTTCCCTAAATTTCGATGAGCAGTTCTTC.